The 29 T cell receptor beta chains given below trace back to one sample, sequenced in a study of cytomegalovirus exposure and HLA in healthy donors. PCR involved 60 Vbeta and 13 Jbeta primers. Assay used: immunoSEQ multiplex PCR; TCRdb lists only in-frame clones, some missing. This sample carries around 80,000 clones, approximately 65% of them seen once, and the ten largest clones take under 4.5%. The specimen sequenced was PBMCs. Receptors were obtained from a male donor in good health and CMV-seropositive.

This clone occurred a few times. This sequence joins TRBV7-3 and TRBJ2-1; TRBD2 aligns across 10 bases. The CDR3 covers 15 residues. The ends lost 4 bases at V and 7 bases at J; junction bases unmatched: 7. Germline assignment: CDR1 SGHTA and CDR2 FQGTGA. The CDR3, as DNA: TGTGCCAGCAGCTCCCCGGGACTAGCGAGGAATGAGCAGTTCTTC. The encoded protein is CASSSPGLARNEQFF.

The chain couples TRBV7-3 to TRBJ2-1, with TRBD1 identical over 7 bases. Trimming cost V 2 bases and J 5 bases; bases outside gene matches: 0. Germline lookup yields CDR1 SGHTA and CDR2 FQGTGA. The CDR3 sequence is 13 residues long. In DNA, the CDR3 is TGTGCCAGCAGCTTAGGGACAGACAATGAGCAGTTCTTC. This codes for CASSLGTDNEQFF.

The rearrangement joins TRBV6-6 to TRBJ2-2; TRBD2 matches at 8 bases. CDR3 length equals 14 residues. Germline lookup yields CDR1 MNHNY and CDR2 SVGAGI (reference sequence). V was clipped by 7 bases and J by 6 bases; unmatched bases: 7. This chain's CDR3 is CASNPGGAPGELFF. The CDR3 coding sequence is TGTGCCAGCAACCCGGGGGGGGCCCCCGGGGAGCTGTTTTTT.

This sequence joins TRBV5-1 and TRBJ1-5, with TRBD1 as a possible D gene (5 bases). This CDR3 spans 13 amino acids. The germline V gene encodes CDR1 SGHRS and CDR2 YFSETQ. V lost 1 base to trimming and J lost 5 bases, with 7 bases between them. CDR3 amino acids: CASSLRGDQPQHF. CDR3 nucleotides: TGCGCCAGCAGCTTGCGGGGGGATCAGCCCCAGCATTTT.

This clone occurred a few times. The chain carries TRBV18 and TRBJ2-2, with D possibly matching TRBD1 (6 bases). Germline assignment: CDR1 KGHSH and CDR2 LQKENI. This CDR3 has 15 amino acids. V dropped 4 bases and J dropped 3 bases, with 12 bases sitting between them. Here the CDR3 DNA reads TGTGCCAGCTCACGAAACAAGGGGGACACCGGGGAGCTGTTTTTT. Encoded protein: CASSRNKGDTGELFF.

J is TRBJ1-2 and V is TRBV9, with D uncertain. The germline CDR1 and CDR2 sequences are SGDLS and YYNGEE. Trimming removed 0 bases from V and 5 bases from J, with 5 bases in between. There are 12 residues in the CDR3. This CDR3 reads CASSVDSYGYTF. CDR3 nucleotides: TGTGCCAGCAGCGTAGACTCATATGGCTACACCTTC. Together with reference TRBV9 and TRBJ1-2, the CDR3 gives the full variable domain: DSGVTQTPKHLITATGQRVTLRCSPRSGDLSVYWYQQSLDQGLQFLIQYYNGEERAKGNILERFSAQQFPDLHSELNLSSLELGDSALYFCASSVDSYGYTFGSGTRLTVV.

This chain links TRBV6-6 with TRBJ1-1; D is ambiguous. The CDR3 loop spans 16 amino acids. Germline V gene sequence: CDR1 MNHNY, CDR2 SVGAGI (reference sequence). V dropped 3 bases and J dropped 0 bases, with 14 bases sitting between them. In DNA, the CDR3 is TGTGCCAGCAGTTATAATACAGCTTTGATGAACACTGAAGCTTTCTTT. Translated: CASSYNTALMNTEAFF.

This chain links TRBV19 with TRBJ2-1, with D unclear. CDR1 LNHDA and CDR2 SQIVND come from the germline V gene (reference sequence). There are 12 residues in the CDR3. Trimming took off 8 bases at V and 9 bases at J, with 14 bases between the two ends. The CDR3 region has the DNA TGTGCCAGTGGCTCGGGTATTTTTGAGCAGTTCTTC. Amino acid sequence: CASGSGIFEQFF.

This sequence joins TRBV5-1 and TRBJ2-1; D call uncertain. With 5 bases removed from V and 0 bases from J, the gap between germline ends came to 12 bases. Germline V lookup: CDR1 SGHRS, CDR2 YFSETQ. This CDR3 has 15 residues. The CDR3 protein is CASRLSIPSYNEQFF. DNA for the CDR3: TGCGCCAGCAGACTAAGTATCCCCTCCTACAATGAGCAGTTCTTC.

The chain uses TRBV7-2 and TRBJ2-5; the match to TRBD2 covers 13 bases. This CDR3 has 18 amino acids. Germline lookup yields CDR1 SGHTA and CDR2 FQGNSA. J was trimmed by 5 bases and V by 2 bases; bases with no gene match: 11. In DNA, the CDR3 is TGTGCCAGCAGCTTAAAGAGGACTAGCGGGAGAAGGGGGGAGACCCAGTACTTC. It encodes CASSLKRTSGRRGETQYF.

The CDR3 protein is CATSRLTGGGTDTQYF. The CDR3 bases are TGTGCCACCAGCAGACTAACAGGGGGAGGGACAGATACGCAGTATTTT. This sequence joins TRBV15 and TRBJ2-3; tentative D call: TRBD1 (8 bases). Germline CDR1 reads LNHNV; CDR2 reads YYDKDF (reference sequence). This CDR3 has 16 residues. The V end lost 2 bases, the J end lost 3 bases, and 15 bases lay between the germline ends.

The CDR3 loop reads CASSFAATNEKLFF. In nucleotides, the CDR3 is TGTGCCAGCAGCTTTGCAGCAACTAATGAAAAACTGTTTTTT. The genes are TRBV7-4 and TRBJ1-4, with D uncertain. Germline values: CDR1 SGHVT, CDR2 SQSDAQ. Trimming removed 3 bases from V and 0 bases from J, with 5 bases in between. This CDR3 has 14 residues. Full variable domain (rest looked up from reference TRBV7-4 and TRBJ1-4): GAGVSQSPRYKVAKRGRDVALRCDSISGHVTLYWYRQTLGQGSEVLTYSQSDAQRDKSGRPSGRFSAERPERSVSTLKIQRTEQGDSAVYLCASSFAATNEKLFFGSGTQLSVL.

The gene calls are TRBV11-3 and TRBJ2-3; a possible D gene is TRBD2 (7 bases). The CDR3 consists of 14 residues. The V end was cut by 5 bases, the J end by 5 bases, with 14 bases between. From germline, CDR1 is SGHNT and CDR2 YENEEA. The CDR3 reads CASSPGGSGDTQYF. As DNA, the CDR3 is TGTGCCAGCAGCCCGGGGGGCTCGGGAGATACGCAGTATTTT.

The chain is built from TRBV14 and TRBJ2-7; 9 nucleotides align to TRBD1. The CDR3 has 15 amino acids. With 3 bases clipped from V and 4 bases from J, the junction kept 7 bases outside the gene matches. Per germline, CDR1 SGHDN and CDR2 FVKESK. CDR3 nucleotide sequence: TGTGCCAGCAGCCATATGACAGGGGGACCTTACGAGCAGTACTTC. Residues: CASSHMTGGPYEQYF.

The table lists this clone with a few counts. This chain links TRBV7-3 with TRBJ2-1; 10 nucleotides align to TRBD2. Per the germline V gene, CDR1 is SGHTA and CDR2 is FQGTGA. The V and J ends lost 3 bases and 7 bases, in that order; junction bases with no gene match: 3. This CDR3 has 14 residues. CDR3 sequence (DNA): TGTGCCAGCAGCTTGAGCGGGGGGGCGAATGAGCAGTTCTTC. Its translation is CASSLSGGANEQFF. Full variable domain (missing parts from reference TRBV7-3 and TRBJ2-1): GAGVSQTPSNKVTEKGKYVELRCDPISGHTALYWYRQSLGQGPEFLIYFQGTGAADDSGLPNDRFFAVRPEGSVSTLKIQRTERGDSAVYLCASSLSGGANEQFFGPGTRLTVL.

The V and J genes are TRBV19 and TRBJ2-2; tentative D call: TRBD1 (6 bases). Between the trimmed V and J ends, which lost 6 bases and 8 bases, there was a span of 16 bases. Germline V lookup: CDR1 LNHDA, CDR2 SQIVND (reference sequence). This CDR3 has 14 amino acids. DNA for the CDR3: TGTGCCAGTAGGACGAGACTTCAGGGGGGGGAGCTGTTTTTT. It yields the protein CASRTRLQGGELFF.

The V gene is TRBV4-3, the J gene TRBJ1-3; 7 bases are shared with TRBD1. V lost 3 bases to trimming and J lost 3 bases; unmatched junction nucleotides: 5. This CDR3 contains 15 residues. Germline V CDR1 and CDR2: LGHNA, YSLEER. The CDR3 DNA follows: TGCGCCAGCAGCCACGACACAGGGGTTGGAAACACCATATATTTT. Translated: CASSHDTGVGNTIYF.

The V gene is TRBV7-2, the J gene TRBJ1-2; D gene uncertain. V dropped 1 base and J dropped 2 bases, with 17 bases sitting between them. The CDR3 sequence is 17 residues long. Germline loops: CDR1 SGHTA, CDR2 FQGNSA. The CDR3 region is CASSLGGAGKANYGYTF. The DNA of the CDR3 is TGTGCCAGCAGCTTAGGAGGAGCGGGGAAGGCAAACTATGGCTACACCTTC.

The table lists this clone with a few counts. V and J are TRBV10-1 and TRBJ1-5; D is possibly TRBD1 (5 bases). The germline V gene encodes CDR1 WNHNN and CDR2 SYGVQD (reference sequence). The CDR3 contains 16 residues. The germline V and J ends were trimmed by 0 bases and 2 bases, with 11 bases remaining between them. The CDR3 is CASSESCARGNQPQHF. Here the CDR3 DNA reads TGCGCCAGCAGTGAGTCGTGTGCCAGGGGCAATCAGCCCCAGCATTTT.

The chain recombines TRBV7-3 with TRBJ2-3, with D perhaps matching TRBD2 (7 bases). This CDR3 has 17 amino acids. V gave up 5 bases and J gave up 6 bases, with 24 bases separating them. CDR1 and CDR2 from the germline V gene are SGHTA and FQGTGA. The DNA of the CDR3 is TGTGCCAGCAGCCCCGAAGGGGGGGGAGGGACCTGGGATACGCAGTATTTT. Translated: CASSPEGGGGTWDTQYF.

This clone appeared a few times. The chain couples TRBV27 to TRBJ2-7; maybe TRBD2 (5 bases). The ends were cut back, 6 bases at V and 5 bases at J, with 14 bases in the middle. In germline, CDR1 is MNHEY, CDR2 SMNVEV (reference sequence). The CDR3 loop spans 13 amino acids. The CDR3 reads CASRGPLEDEQYF. The CDR3 DNA is TGTGCCAGCAGAGGTCCATTGGAGGACGAGCAGTACTTC.

On this clone: The junction shows a germline mismatch at one end, possibly a read error. V and J are TRBV6-6 and TRBJ1-3, with 10 bases lining up with TRBD1. The CDR3 is made up of 12 amino acids. From germline, CDR1 is MNHNY and CDR2 SVGAGI (reference sequence). DNA of the CDR3: TGTGCCAGCAGTTACGGGACAGGGGAAGGGCATTTT. Its translation is CASSYGTGEGHF.

This clone was counted ten times or more. The genes are TRBV4-3 and TRBJ1-2; D gene uncertain. The CDR3 length is 12 residues. Trimming took 1 base from V and 9 from J, leaving 9 bases between them. CDR1 and CDR2 (germline): LGHNA, YSLEER. The CDR3 DNA reads as TGCGCCAGCAGCCAAGGGAGGGATCGCTACACCTTC. Translating gives CASSQGRDRYTF.

This clone was recorded at least ten times. This chain connects TRBV4-3 to TRBJ1-4; D unresolved. Germline V gene lookup returns CDR1 LGHNA and CDR2 YSLEER. V lost 5 bases and J 5 bases, leaving 9 bases between the germline ends. CDR3 length: 13 residues. CDR3 sequence reads: CASSYSRNEKLFF. CDR3 nucleotide sequence: TGCGCCAGCAGCTACAGCCGGAATGAAAAACTGTTTTTT.

The rearrangement uses TRBV27 and TRBJ1-2; D remains ambiguous. The germline V gene has CDR1 MNHEY and CDR2 SMNVEV (reference sequence). The CDR3 is 14 residues long. With 4 bases removed from V and 4 bases from J, the gap between germline ends came to 13 bases. CDR3 sequence reads: CASSSYGPLYGYTF. The DNA of the CDR3 is TGTGCCAGCAGTTCCTACGGTCCTCTCTATGGCTACACCTTC.

The chain combines TRBV5-1 with TRBJ1-1; D uncertain. The CDR3 covers 14 residues. The germline gives CDR1 SGHRS, CDR2 YFSETQ. Deletions cut 0 bases from V and 1 base from J, with 7 bases between. CDR3 amino acids: CASSLVQSNTEAFF. CDR3 DNA sequence: TGCGCCAGCAGCTTGGTACAGTCGAACACTGAAGCTTTCTTT.

The chain couples TRBV7-6 to TRBJ2-3, with 7 bases that match TRBD2. V lost 6 bases and J lost 2; bases outside the gene matches: 5. The CDR3 loop spans 14 amino acids. Germline V gives CDR1 SGHVS, CDR2 FNYEAQ. The CDR3 DNA is TGTGCCAGCAGGCTCGGGACTACCACAGATACGCAGTATTTT. This gives the protein CASRLGTTTDTQYF.

The V and J genes are TRBV28 and TRBJ2-3; D is uncertain. There are 11 residues in the CDR3. CDR1 is MDHEN, CDR2 SYDVKM, per germline. Trimming cost V 6 bases and J 5 bases, with 6 bases left between them. Here the CDR3 reads CASSPGDTQYF. Written as DNA, the CDR3 is TGTGCCAGCAGCCCCGGAGATACGCAGTATTTT. The whole variable domain, remainder taken from reference TRBV28 and TRBJ2-3, is DVKVTQSSRYLVKRTGEKVFLECVQDMDHENMFWYRQDPGLGLRLIYFSYDVKMKEKGDIPEGYSVSREKKERFSLILESASTNQTSMYLCASSPGDTQYFGPGTRLTVL.

This CDR3 is CAWAQGTYEQYF. CDR3 nucleotides: TGTGCCTGGGCTCAGGGGACCTACGAGCAGTACTTC. The V call is TRBV30, the J call TRBJ2-5; tentative D call: TRBD1 (6 bases). Near its end, the DNA agrees better with TRBJ2-7, so the J call may be wrong. CDR3 size: 12 residues. Germline CDR1 is GTSNPN and CDR2 is SVGIG (reference sequence).